Below, 2 T cell receptor beta chains from the same sample are listed, as sequenced in a study of technical replicates of blood from a handful of donors. This table comes from immunoSEQ multiplex PCR, and its TCRdb copy is limited to in-frame clones, with some not included. The sample has roughly 62,000 clones; around 96% are singletons. The sequenced sample consisted of PBMCs. These receptors all come from a human donor in good health. Some clones in this sample may be carry-over from other donors' samples.

V and J are TRBV7-9 and TRBJ2-7, with 8 bases that match TRBD2. Trimming took 3 bases from V and 2 from J; bases not matched to a gene: 6. This CDR3 region has 15 residues. The germline CDR1 and CDR2 sequences are SEHNR and FQNEAQ (reference sequence). CDR3 region: CASSFQAGAPYEQYF. The DNA of the CDR3 is TGTGCCAGCAGCTTCCAAGCGGGGGCCCCCTACGAGCAGTACTTC.

J is TRBJ2-1 and V is TRBV6-1; the match to TRBD1 covers 9 bases. CDR3 size: 17 residues. CDR1 MNHNS and CDR2 SASEGT come from the germline V gene. V lost 2 bases, J lost 7 bases, and 12 bases stayed unmatched. The chain's CDR3 is CASSETPGQGDGNEQFF. The CDR3 nucleotides read TGTGCCAGCAGTGAAACCCCGGGACAGGGCGATGGAAATGAGCAGTTCTTC.